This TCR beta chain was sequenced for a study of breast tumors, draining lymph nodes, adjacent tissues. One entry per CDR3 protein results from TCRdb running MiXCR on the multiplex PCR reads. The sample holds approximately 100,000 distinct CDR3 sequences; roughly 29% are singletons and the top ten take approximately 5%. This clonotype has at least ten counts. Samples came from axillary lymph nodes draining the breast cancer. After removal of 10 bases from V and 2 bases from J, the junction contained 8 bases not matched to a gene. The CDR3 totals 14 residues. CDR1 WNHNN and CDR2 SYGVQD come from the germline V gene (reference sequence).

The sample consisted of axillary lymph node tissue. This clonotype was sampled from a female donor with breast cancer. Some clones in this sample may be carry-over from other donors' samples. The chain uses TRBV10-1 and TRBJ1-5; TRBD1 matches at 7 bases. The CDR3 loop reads CANQQGRRNQPQHF. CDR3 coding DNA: TGCGCCAACCAACAGGGGCGGCGCAATCAGCCCCAGCATTTT.